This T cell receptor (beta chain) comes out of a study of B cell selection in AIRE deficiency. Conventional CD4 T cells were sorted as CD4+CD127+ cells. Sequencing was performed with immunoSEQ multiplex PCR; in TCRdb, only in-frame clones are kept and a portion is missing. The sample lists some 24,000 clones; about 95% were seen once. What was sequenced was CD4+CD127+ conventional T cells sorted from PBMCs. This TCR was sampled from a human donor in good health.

CDR3 coding DNA: TGTGCCAGCAGCGTAGGTTCCAGGGGGGGTGAGCAGTTCTTC. It is translated as CASSVGSRGGEQFF. This chain links TRBV9 with TRBJ2-1, with D perhaps given as TRBD1 or TRBD2 (7 bases each). V was pared by 0 bases and J by 9 bases, with 13 bases between. Germline V gene data show CDR1 as SGDLS and CDR2 as YYNGEE. This CDR3 comprises 14 residues.